This T cell receptor (beta chain) stems from a study of T cells in Graves' hyperthyroidism and ophthalmopathy. Whole-study results and caveats: The blood repertoire included most of the expanded thyroid clonotypes above 0.001.

The investigators amplified TCR beta CDR3 regions from RNA transcripts. HTBI primers were used for first-round RT-PCR of the TCR CDR3. TCRdb itself ran the multiplex PCR reads through MiXCR, one entry per CDR3 protein. The sample shows roughly 710,000 distinct CDR3 sequences, about a third of them seen only once. This clonotype was seen at least ten times. The antigen remains unidentified. Hyperthyroidism patients were newly diagnosed, had disease duration under 2 months, and were aged 18 to 65 years. Not enrolled were patients with uncontrolled infection, other autoimmune disease, pregnancy or lactation. Per the germline V gene, CDR1 is LNHDA and CDR2 is SQIVND (reference sequence). This CDR3 comprises 15 residues. V lost 5 bases, J lost 15 bases, and 23 bases lay in between.

The sequenced sample was blood. The rearrangement uses TRBV19 and TRBJ1-6, with D tentatively TRBD1 (5 bases). The sequence was collected from a woman between 40 and 55 years old with Graves' hyperthyroidism. CDR3 nucleotides: TGTGCCAGTAGTTCTTCCGGGACTTCGGGAAGCTTCCTCCACTTT. It encodes CASSSSGTSGSFLHF.